This T cell receptor beta chain came from a study of cytomegalovirus exposure and HLA in healthy donors. Broader study findings: An analysis was carried out at a later point. It showed that HLA-associated TCR beta chains were more clonally expanded than equally common non-associated chains. Later analysis showed most CMV-associated TCR beta chains appearing HLA-restricted.

CDR3 length: 14 residues. V was pared by 1 base and J by 4 bases, with 10 bases between. Looked up from germline, CDR1 is SGHTA and CDR2 is FQGNSA. The PCR ran on 60 Vbeta and 13 Jbeta primers. Sequencing used immunoSEQ multiplex PCR; TCRdb keeps in-frame clones, though not all of them. The data show about 140,000 clones, more than 75% seen once. As concerns this clone: Its antigen is undetermined.

This receptor was identified in a female donor in good health and CMV-seronegative. The chain links TRBV7-2 to TRBJ1-1; D is ambiguous. Sequencing input: PBMCs. The CDR3 DNA reads TGTGCCAGCAGCTTAGAAAGGTCAGGCACTGAAGCTTTCTTT. It translates to CASSLERSGTEAFF.